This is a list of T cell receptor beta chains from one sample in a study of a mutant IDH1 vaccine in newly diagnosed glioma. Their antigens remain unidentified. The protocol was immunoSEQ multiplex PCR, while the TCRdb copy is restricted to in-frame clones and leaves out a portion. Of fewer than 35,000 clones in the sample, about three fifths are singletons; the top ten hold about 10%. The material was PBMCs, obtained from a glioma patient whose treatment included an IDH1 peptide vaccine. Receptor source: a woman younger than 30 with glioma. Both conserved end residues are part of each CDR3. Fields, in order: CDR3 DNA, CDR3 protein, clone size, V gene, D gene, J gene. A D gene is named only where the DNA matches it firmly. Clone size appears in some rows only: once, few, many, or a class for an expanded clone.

CDR3nt: TGTGCCAGCAGTGAGCGGACAGGACGGACCGGGGAGCTGTTTTTT
CDR3aa: CASSERTGRTGELFF
abundance: .
v_gene: TRBV2
d_gene: TRBD1
j_gene: TRBJ2-2

CDR3nt: TGTGCCAGCTCACCTGAAGGTAGCTATGGCTACACCTTC
CDR3aa: CASSPEGSYGYTF
abundance: .
v_gene: TRBV18
d_gene: .
j_gene: TRBJ1-2

CDR3nt: TGTGCTAGTGGTTTGGTTGGGGACCGTTATGGGGGGAACACCGGGGAGCTGTTTTTT
CDR3aa: CASGLVGDRYGGNTGELFF
abundance: .
v_gene: TRBV12-5
d_gene: .
j_gene: TRBJ2-2

CDR3nt: TGTGCCAGCAGAAAGACAGGGGATGGGACTGAAGCTTTCTTT
CDR3aa: CASRKTGDGTEAFF
abundance: .
v_gene: TRBV6-6
d_gene: TRBD1
j_gene: TRBJ1-1

CDR3nt: TGTGCCATCAGTGACTGGGTCGGGGAGACCCAGTACTTC
CDR3aa: CAISDWVGETQYF
abundance: .
v_gene: TRBV10-3
d_gene: .
j_gene: TRBJ2-5

CDR3nt: TGTGCCAGCAGCCCCCGAATCGACCGGGACAGTAATAATAGCAATCAGCCCCAGCATTTT
CDR3aa: CASSPRIDRDSNNSNQPQHF
abundance: .
v_gene: TRBV7-6
d_gene: TRBD1
j_gene: TRBJ1-5

CDR3nt: TGTGCCAGCAGCCATAGAGGGACAAATAAAGAGACCCAGTACTTC
CDR3aa: CASSHRGTNKETQYF
abundance: .
v_gene: TRBV7-9
d_gene: .
j_gene: TRBJ2-5

CDR3nt: TGTGCCAGCAGTCCTCCCCCACCGGAGCGTACGCAGTATTTT
CDR3aa: CASSPPPPERTQYF
abundance: .
v_gene: TRBV6-1
d_gene: .
j_gene: TRBJ2-3

CDR3nt: TGCGCCAGCAGCCTGGGGGGACTAGCCTACAATGAGCAGTTCTTC
CDR3aa: CASSLGGLAYNEQFF
abundance: .
v_gene: TRBV5-1
d_gene: TRBD2
j_gene: TRBJ2-1

CDR3nt: TGTGCCAGCAGCCCTCGGAGCTACGAGCAGTACTTC
CDR3aa: CASSPRSYEQYF
abundance: few
v_gene: TRBV12-1
d_gene: .
j_gene: TRBJ2-7

CDR3nt: TGTGCTAGCAGCTTCCGCGCGAGCGGGACGACCTACGAGCAGTACTTC
CDR3aa: CASSFRASGTTYEQYF
abundance: once
v_gene: TRBV7-7
d_gene: TRBD2
j_gene: TRBJ2-7

CDR3nt: TGCGCCAGCAGCTTGGACAGAAACTATGGCTACACCTTC
CDR3aa: CASSLDRNYGYTF
abundance: .
v_gene: TRBV5-1
d_gene: .
j_gene: TRBJ1-2

CDR3nt: TGTGCCAGCAGCTTAGTGACAGGGGCAGCTTTCTTT
CDR3aa: CASSLVTGAAFF
abundance: once
v_gene: TRBV7-9
d_gene: TRBD1
j_gene: TRBJ1-1

CDR3nt: TGTGCCAGCAGCGTAGCCGGAGGAGGCTATGAGCAGTTCTTC
CDR3aa: CASSVAGGGYEQFF
abundance: .
v_gene: TRBV9
d_gene: .
j_gene: TRBJ2-1

CDR3nt: TGCGCCAGCAGCCATCCCCGTCGGCTAGCGGGAGGTAATGAGCAGTTCTTC
CDR3aa: CASSHPRRLAGGNEQFF
abundance: .
v_gene: TRBV4-1
d_gene: TRBD2
j_gene: TRBJ2-1

CDR3nt: TGTGCCAGCAGCCGGGGGGGGTTTAGCACAGATACGCAGTATTTT
CDR3aa: CASSRGGFSTDTQYF
abundance: .
v_gene: TRBV7-8
d_gene: TRBD2
j_gene: TRBJ2-3

CDR3nt: TGTGCCAGCAGGCCTCGGGGGTACAATGAGCAGTTCTTC
CDR3aa: CASRPRGYNEQFF
abundance: once
v_gene: TRBV6-5
d_gene: .
j_gene: TRBJ2-1

CDR3nt: TGTGCCAGCAGTTACTCACGGATGGGCTATGGCTACACCTTC
CDR3aa: CASSYSRMGYGYTF
abundance: .
v_gene: TRBV6-5
d_gene: .
j_gene: TRBJ1-2

CDR3nt: TGTGCCAGCAGTGTTCTCCGGCCCCAGTTCTTC
CDR3aa: CASSVLRPQFF
abundance: .
v_gene: TRBV2
d_gene: .
j_gene: TRBJ2-1

CDR3nt: TGTGCCGCCGGAGGGTCCAGACAAGAGACCCAGTACTTC
CDR3aa: CAAGGSRQETQYF
abundance: .
v_gene: TRBV10-3
d_gene: .
j_gene: TRBJ2-5

CDR3nt: TGTGCCAGCACTAAACAGGGGGTTTCTGGAAACACCATATATTTT
CDR3aa: CASTKQGVSGNTIYF
abundance: few
v_gene: TRBV6-6
d_gene: TRBD1
j_gene: TRBJ1-3

CDR3nt: TGCAGCGCCGGACCCCGCTCTGGAAACACCATATATTTT
CDR3aa: CSAGPRSGNTIYF
abundance: .
v_gene: TRBV29-1
d_gene: .
j_gene: TRBJ1-3

CDR3nt: TGTGCCAGCAGTTCCTATATCGGACTAGCGGGGTACAATGAGCAGTTCTTC
CDR3aa: CASSSYIGLAGYNEQFF
abundance: .
v_gene: TRBV7-6
d_gene: TRBD2
j_gene: TRBJ2-1

CDR3nt: TGTGCCAGCAGTGCATGGGCACCTGCCTACAATGAGCAGTTCTTC
CDR3aa: CASSAWAPAYNEQFF
abundance: .
v_gene: TRBV2
d_gene: .
j_gene: TRBJ2-1

CDR3nt: TGTGCCAGCCATAGGCCGGGACAGGGAAATCAGCCCCAGCATTTT
CDR3aa: CASHRPGQGNQPQHF
abundance: .
v_gene: TRBV2
d_gene: TRBD1
j_gene: TRBJ1-5

CDR3nt: TGTGCCAGCAGCTTAGCGGAGGGGGTTGGCGCTTTCTTT
CDR3aa: CASSLAEGVGAFF
abundance: few
v_gene: TRBV7-9
d_gene: .
j_gene: TRBJ1-1

CDR3nt: TGTGCCAGCAGCGGACAGGCAGGGGGGAGTGAAAAACTGTTTTTT
CDR3aa: CASSGQAGGSEKLFF
abundance: .
v_gene: TRBV9
d_gene: TRBD1
j_gene: TRBJ1-4

CDR3nt: TGTGCCAGCAGCTGGACTAGCGGGAACACCGGGGAGCTGTTTTTT
CDR3aa: CASSWTSGNTGELFF
abundance: .
v_gene: TRBV7-9
d_gene: TRBD2
j_gene: TRBJ2-2

CDR3nt: TGCGCCAGCAGCTTGGCCGTAGGACTCCTCGGTCATAATTCACCCCTCCACTTT
CDR3aa: CASSLAVGLLGHNSPLHF
abundance: .
v_gene: TRBV5-1
d_gene: .
j_gene: TRBJ1-6

CDR3nt: TGTGCCTGGAGTCGAGAGGTCAACGGCTACACCTTC
CDR3aa: CAWSREVNGYTF
abundance: .
v_gene: TRBV30
d_gene: .
j_gene: TRBJ1-2

CDR3nt: TGTGCCAGCAGTAACCCCAGGGGAGACTATGGCTACACCTTC
CDR3aa: CASSNPRGDYGYTF
abundance: .
v_gene: TRBV25-1
d_gene: .
j_gene: TRBJ1-2

CDR3nt: TGCAGCGCGACAGAGGAAAGTTACGAGCAGTACTTC
CDR3aa: CSATEESYEQYF
abundance: few
v_gene: TRBV29-1
d_gene: .
j_gene: TRBJ2-7

CDR3nt: TGTGCCAGCAGTGAGTGGACCTTGGGAACTGAAGCTTTCTTT
CDR3aa: CASSEWTLGTEAFF
abundance: .
v_gene: TRBV2
d_gene: .
j_gene: TRBJ1-1

CDR3nt: TGTGCCAGCAGCAGCAGAACCGGGACACCATACTACGAGCAGTACTTC
CDR3aa: CASSSRTGTPYYEQYF
abundance: .
v_gene: TRBV11-1
d_gene: .
j_gene: TRBJ2-7

CDR3nt: TGTGCCAGCAGTAATTCGGGACAGGGGGCGGGGGAGCAGTACTTC
CDR3aa: CASSNSGQGAGEQYF
abundance: medium-sized
v_gene: TRBV5-8
d_gene: TRBD1
j_gene: TRBJ2-7

CDR3nt: TGTGCCAGTAGTCTAACAGGGGGAGACACCGGGGAGCTGTTTTTT
CDR3aa: CASSLTGGDTGELFF
abundance: .
v_gene: TRBV19
d_gene: TRBD1
j_gene: TRBJ2-2

CDR3nt: TGCAGCGTTGTTTTGAGTTGGGTGGACACTGAAGCTTTCTTT
CDR3aa: CSVVLSWVDTEAFF
abundance: medium-sized
v_gene: TRBV29-1
d_gene: .
j_gene: TRBJ1-1

CDR3nt: TGTGCCAGCAGCTTAGGGGACTGGGAGCAGTTCTTC
CDR3aa: CASSLGDWEQFF
abundance: .
v_gene: TRBV11-3
d_gene: .
j_gene: TRBJ2-1

CDR3nt: TGCAGTGCTAGAAAATGGAGCATGGAGTTCTTC
CDR3aa: CSARKWSMEFF
abundance: .
v_gene: TRBV20-1
d_gene: .
j_gene: TRBJ2-1

CDR3nt: TGTGCCAGCAGCCAAGATTGGAGGTTGGCGGATTCACCCCTCCACTTT
CDR3aa: CASSQDWRLADSPLHF
abundance: .
v_gene: TRBV14
d_gene: .
j_gene: TRBJ1-6

CDR3nt: TGTGCCAGCAAGTCGGGGGGGGAGAACCTCTACGAGCAGTACTTC
CDR3aa: CASKSGGENLYEQYF
abundance: .
v_gene: TRBV28
d_gene: TRBD2
j_gene: TRBJ2-7